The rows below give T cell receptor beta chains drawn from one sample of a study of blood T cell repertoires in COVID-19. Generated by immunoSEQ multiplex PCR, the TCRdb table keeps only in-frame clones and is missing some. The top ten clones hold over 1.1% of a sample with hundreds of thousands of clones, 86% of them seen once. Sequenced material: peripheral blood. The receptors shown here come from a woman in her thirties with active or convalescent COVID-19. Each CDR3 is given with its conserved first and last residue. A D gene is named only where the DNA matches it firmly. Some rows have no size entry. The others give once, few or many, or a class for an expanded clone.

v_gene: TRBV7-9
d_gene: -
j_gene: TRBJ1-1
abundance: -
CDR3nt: TGTGCCAGCAGCTCCTTAGTAGACACTGAAGCTTTCTTT
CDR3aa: CASSSLVDTEAFF

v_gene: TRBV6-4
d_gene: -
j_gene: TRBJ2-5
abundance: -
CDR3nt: TGTGCCAGCAGTGACTCGGGACTTTCGGGGGAGACCCAGTACTTC
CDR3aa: CASSDSGLSGETQYF

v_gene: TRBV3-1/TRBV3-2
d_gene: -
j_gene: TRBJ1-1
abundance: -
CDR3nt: TGTGCCAGCAGCCAAGGGACAGCCTTGAACACTGAAGCTTTCTTT
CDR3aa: CASSQGTALNTEAFF

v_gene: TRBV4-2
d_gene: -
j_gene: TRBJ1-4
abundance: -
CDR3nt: TGTGCCAGCAGCCAAGAGGGCAGGGATGGTGAAAAACTGTTTTTT
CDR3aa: CASSQEGRDGEKLFF

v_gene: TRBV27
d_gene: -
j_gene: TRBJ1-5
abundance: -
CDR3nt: TGTGCCAGCAGTTCTCTGGAGCTAAGCAATCAGCCCCAGCATTTT
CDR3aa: CASSSLELSNQPQHF

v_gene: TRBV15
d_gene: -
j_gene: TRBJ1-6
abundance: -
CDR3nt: TGTGCCACCAGCAGAGACCCGAATTCACCCCTCCACTTT
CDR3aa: CATSRDPNSPLHF

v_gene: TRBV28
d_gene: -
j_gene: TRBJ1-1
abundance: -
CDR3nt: TGTGCCAGCAGTTCAATGGTTCAAGAGAGCTTTGGAGCTTTCTTT
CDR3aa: CASSSMVQESFGAFF

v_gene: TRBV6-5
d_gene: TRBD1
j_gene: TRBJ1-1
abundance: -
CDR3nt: TGTGCCAGCAGTTACCAAGGGGGCGCGCCTGAAGCTTTCTTT
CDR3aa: CASSYQGGAPEAFF

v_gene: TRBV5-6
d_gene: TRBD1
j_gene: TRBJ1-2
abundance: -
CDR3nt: TGTGCCAGCAGCTTGGGACAGGGATTCTCACCGGGCTACACCTTC
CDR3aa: CASSLGQGFSPGYTF

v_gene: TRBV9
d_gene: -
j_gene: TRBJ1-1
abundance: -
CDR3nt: TGTGCCAGCAGCGTAGGTCCCATGAACACTGAAGCTTTCTTT
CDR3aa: CASSVGPMNTEAFF

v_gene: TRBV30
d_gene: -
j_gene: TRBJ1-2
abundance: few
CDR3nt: TGTGCCTGCCCACCGTCGGGGGGTAACTATGGCTACACCTTC
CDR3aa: CACPPSGGNYGYTF

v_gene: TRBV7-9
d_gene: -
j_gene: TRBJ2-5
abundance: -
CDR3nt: TGTGCCAGCAGTGTAAAAGAGACCCAGTACTTC
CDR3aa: CASSVKETQYF

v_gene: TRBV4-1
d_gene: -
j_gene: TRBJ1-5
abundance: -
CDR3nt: TGCGCCAGCAGCCAAGGGACTTTAGGGAACCAGCCCCAGCATTTT
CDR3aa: CASSQGTLGNQPQHF

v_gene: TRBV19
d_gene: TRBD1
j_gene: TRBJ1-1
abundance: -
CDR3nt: TGTGCCAGTAGTATCTCTGGGCAGGGGGACACTGAAGCTTTCTTT
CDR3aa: CASSISGQGDTEAFF

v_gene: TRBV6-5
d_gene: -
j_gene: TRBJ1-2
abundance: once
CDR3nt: TGTGCCAGCAGGCCCGTTCACGGCTATGGCTACACCTTC
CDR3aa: CASRPVHGYGYTF

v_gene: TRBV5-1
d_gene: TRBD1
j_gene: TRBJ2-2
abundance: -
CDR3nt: TGCGCCAGCAGCGACGGGACAGCGAACACCGGGGAGCTGTTTTTT
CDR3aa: CASSDGTANTGELFF

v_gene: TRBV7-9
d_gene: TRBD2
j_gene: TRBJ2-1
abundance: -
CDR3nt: TGTGCCAGCAGCCCTCAGCCGGCGGGGGGCGGGCATGAGCAGTTCTTC
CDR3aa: CASSPQPAGGGHEQFF

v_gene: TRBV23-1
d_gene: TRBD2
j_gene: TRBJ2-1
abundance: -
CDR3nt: TGCGCCAGCAGTCAACGGACTAGCGGGGGGCGGTCCTACAATGAGCAGTTCTTC
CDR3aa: CASSQRTSGGRSYNEQFF

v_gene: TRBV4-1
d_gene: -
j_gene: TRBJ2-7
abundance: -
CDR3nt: TGCGCCAGCAGCCCCCCGGGGCGGGATGGCGGGGAGCAGTACTTC
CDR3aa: CASSPPGRDGGEQYF

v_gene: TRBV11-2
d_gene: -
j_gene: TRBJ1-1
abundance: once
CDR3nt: TGTGCCAGCAGCTTTGAACCCCGGTACACTGAAGCTTTCTTT
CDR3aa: CASSFEPRYTEAFF

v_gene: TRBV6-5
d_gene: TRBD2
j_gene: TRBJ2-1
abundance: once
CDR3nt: TGTGCCAGCAGTTACTCTAGCGGGGGGGACAATGAGCAGTTCTTC
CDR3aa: CASSYSSGGDNEQFF

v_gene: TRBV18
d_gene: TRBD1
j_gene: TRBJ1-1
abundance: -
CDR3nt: TGTGCCAGCTCACCACCCTGGGACAGGGATGAAGCTTTCTTT
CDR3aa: CASSPPWDRDEAFF

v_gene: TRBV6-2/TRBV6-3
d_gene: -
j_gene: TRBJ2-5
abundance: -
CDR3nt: TGTGCCAGCAGGTACCCACGAGATCAAGAGACCCAGTACTTC
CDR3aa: CASRYPRDQETQYF

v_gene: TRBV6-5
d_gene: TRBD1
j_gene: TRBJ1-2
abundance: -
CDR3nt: TGTGCCAGCAGTTACTCCGTTAACAGGGGAGATGGCTACACCTTC
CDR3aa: CASSYSVNRGDGYTF

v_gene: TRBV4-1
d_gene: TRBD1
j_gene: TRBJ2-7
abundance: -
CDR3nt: TGCGCCAGCAGCCAAGCCGATCCCGGGACAGGGAGTCTCTACGAGCAGTACTTC
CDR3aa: CASSQADPGTGSLYEQYF

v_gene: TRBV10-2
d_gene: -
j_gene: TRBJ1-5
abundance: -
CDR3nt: TGCGCCAGCAGTGAGTCCTTCAGTGTAGCTCGTCAGCCCCAGCATTTT
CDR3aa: CASSESFSVARQPQHF

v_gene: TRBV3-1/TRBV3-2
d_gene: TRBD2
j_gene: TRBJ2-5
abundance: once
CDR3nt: TGTGCCAGCAGCCAAGTGTCGGGACTAAGAAAAGAGACCCAGTACTTC
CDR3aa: CASSQVSGLRKETQYF

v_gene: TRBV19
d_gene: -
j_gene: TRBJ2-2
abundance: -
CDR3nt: TGTGCCACCCTAGGGGGTTCGAACACCGGGGAGCTGTTTTTT
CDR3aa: CATLGGSNTGELFF

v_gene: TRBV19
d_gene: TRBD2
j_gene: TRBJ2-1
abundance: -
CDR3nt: TGTGCCAGTAGTATAGTATCTAGCGGGGGGAATGAGCAGTTCTTC
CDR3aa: CASSIVSSGGNEQFF

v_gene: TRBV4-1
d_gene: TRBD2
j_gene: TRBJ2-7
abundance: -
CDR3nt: TGCGCCAGCAGCCAAGTGGGTTTGGCGGGAGTCGTCCACGAGCAGTACTTC
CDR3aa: CASSQVGLAGVVHEQYF

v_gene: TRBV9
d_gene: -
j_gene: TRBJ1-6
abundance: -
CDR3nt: TGTGCCAGCAGCGTGAGAGGGGGGGCTGGCTCACCCCTCCACTTT
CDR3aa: CASSVRGGAGSPLHF

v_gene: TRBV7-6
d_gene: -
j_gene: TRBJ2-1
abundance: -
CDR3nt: TGTGCCAGCAGCCCAGGGACTTACAATGAGCAGTTCTTC
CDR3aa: CASSPGTYNEQFF

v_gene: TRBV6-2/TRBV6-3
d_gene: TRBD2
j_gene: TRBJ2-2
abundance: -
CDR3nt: TGTGCCAGCAGTTACTCGGGACTAGCGGCGAAAAGGGACACCGGGGAGCTGTTTTTT
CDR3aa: CASSYSGLAAKRDTGELFF

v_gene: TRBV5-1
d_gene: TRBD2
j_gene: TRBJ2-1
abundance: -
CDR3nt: TGCGCCAGCAGCTCCATTAGACTAGCGGGTGGGAATGAGCAGTTCTTC
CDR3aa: CASSSIRLAGGNEQFF

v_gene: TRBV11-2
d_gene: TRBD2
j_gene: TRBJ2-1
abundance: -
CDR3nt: TGTGCCAGCAGCAAATTACTAAGCGGGGGTGACTACAATGAGCAGTTCTTC
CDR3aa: CASSKLLSGGDYNEQFF

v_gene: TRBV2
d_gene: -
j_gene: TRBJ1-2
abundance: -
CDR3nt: TGTGCCAGCAGTGAAGTGTTCAGGGTGGGTGGCTACACCTTC
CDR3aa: CASSEVFRVGGYTF

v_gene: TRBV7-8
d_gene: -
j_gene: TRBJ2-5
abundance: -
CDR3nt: TGTGCCAGCAACACGGGTCAAGAGACCCAGTACTTC
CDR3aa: CASNTGQETQYF

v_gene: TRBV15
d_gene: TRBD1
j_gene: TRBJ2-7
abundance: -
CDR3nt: TGTGCCACCAGCAGATCTACAGGGGGCGGCTACGAGCAGTACTTC
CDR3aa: CATSRSTGGGYEQYF

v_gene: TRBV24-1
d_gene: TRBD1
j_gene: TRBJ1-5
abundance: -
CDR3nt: TGTGCCACCAGTGATGGGGGACAGCACCAGCATTTT
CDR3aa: CATSDGGQHQHF

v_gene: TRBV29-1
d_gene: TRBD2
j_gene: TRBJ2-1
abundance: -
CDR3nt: TGCAGCGTTGACGGGAGGGCCCAGGACAATGAGCAGTTCTTC
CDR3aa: CSVDGRAQDNEQFF

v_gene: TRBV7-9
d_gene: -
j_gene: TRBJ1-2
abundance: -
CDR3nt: TGTGCCAGCAGCTTAGTCGAGGGCACGGTAGTCGGCTACACCTTC
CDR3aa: CASSLVEGTVVGYTF

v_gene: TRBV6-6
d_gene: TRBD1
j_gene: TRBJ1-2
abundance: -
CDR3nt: TGTGCCAGCAGTCAACCGGGACAGGGATACTTTAACTATGGCTACACCTTC
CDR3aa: CASSQPGQGYFNYGYTF